One sample yielded the 5 T cell receptor beta chains listed below, sequenced in a study of T cells in Graves' hyperthyroidism and ophthalmopathy. Regions amplified from RNA transcripts were the TCR beta CDR3 regions. In the first-round RT-PCR of the TCR CDR3, the HTBI primer set was used. TCRdb called the multiplex PCR reads again in MiXCR, with one record for every CDR3 protein. This table holds about 590,000 distinct CDR3 sequences, 14% found once. The specimen sequenced was blood. All receptors come from a woman aged 18-29 years with Graves' ophthalmopathy.

This chain joins TRBV19 and TRBJ1-2, with 8 bases matching TRBD1. Germline V gene sequence: CDR1 LNHDA, CDR2 SQIVND (reference sequence). After removal of 5 bases from V and 1 base from J, the junction contained 3 bases not matched to a gene. The CDR3 has 14 amino acids. Written as DNA, the CDR3 is TGTGCCAGTAGTCGGGACAGGAATAACTATGGCTACACCTTC. Its protein product is CASSRDRNNYGYTF.

This clonotype was seen at least ten times. V gene TRBV19 combines with J gene TRBJ2-1; 7 bases match TRBD2. CDR1 and CDR2 from the germline V gene are LNHDA and SQIVND (reference sequence). The CDR3 spans 13 residues. The junction had 11 bases not matched to a gene; V was cut back by 11 bases and J by 7 bases. CDR3 loop: CAGSQRDGNEQFF. CDR3 DNA: TGTGCCGGCTCCCAGCGGGATGGAAATGAGCAGTTCTTC.

In this sample, this clonotype turned up many times. The chain links TRBV7-9 to TRBJ2-1, with a tentative D call TRBD1 (5 bases). This CDR3 has 14 amino acids. The ends were cut back, 7 bases at V and 0 bases at J, with 10 bases in the middle. CDR1 and CDR2 (germline): SEHNR, FQNEAQ (reference sequence). CDR3 DNA sequence: TGTGCCAGCACCGTAGACAGCTCCTACAATGAGCAGTTCTTC. This gives the protein CASTVDSSYNEQFF.

This clonotype was picked up many times. The chain joins TRBV28 to TRBJ1-5; unclear D gene. The ends were cut back, 4 bases at V and 0 bases at J, with 7 bases in the middle. Germline CDR1 is MDHEN and CDR2 is SYDVKM. CDR3 length: 14 residues. This chain's CDR3 is CASSSRFSNQPQHF. For the CDR3, the DNA is TGTGCCAGCAGTTCACGGTTTAGCAATCAGCCCCAGCATTTT.

This clonotype was picked up a small number of times. A read error may account for a junction end that differs from germline. V gene TRBV5-1 combines with J gene TRBJ2-1; D uncertain. The CDR3 has 13 amino acids. CDR1 is SGHRS, CDR2 YFSETQ, per germline. DNA for the CDR3: TGCGCCAGCAGCTTGGGACAAGCTAATGAGCGGTTCTTC. This sequence encodes CASSLGQANERFF.